This TCR beta chain was recovered during a study of T cell changes during pregnancy in multiple sclerosis. Germline CDR1 MNHNS, CDR2 SASEGT. CDR3 length: 13 amino acids. V shed 5 bases, J shed 6 bases, and the junction held 4 bases outside the gene matches. The assay was immunoSEQ multiplex PCR, and TCRdb's table has in-frame clones only and misses some. The top ten clones hold 0.5% of a sample with 35,000 to 45,000 clones, approximately 91% of them seen once. The sequence was collected from a female donor in good health, enrolled as a control in a pregnancy study. The rearrangement joins TRBV6-1 to TRBJ1-2, with 9 bases aligning to TRBD1. The specimen was CD4+ T cells from peripheral blood mononuclear cells, collected in the second trimester of pregnancy. The CDR3 region is CASSRQGGDGYTF. CDR3 DNA: TGTGCCAGCAGTCGACAGGGGGGAGATGGCTACACCTTC.